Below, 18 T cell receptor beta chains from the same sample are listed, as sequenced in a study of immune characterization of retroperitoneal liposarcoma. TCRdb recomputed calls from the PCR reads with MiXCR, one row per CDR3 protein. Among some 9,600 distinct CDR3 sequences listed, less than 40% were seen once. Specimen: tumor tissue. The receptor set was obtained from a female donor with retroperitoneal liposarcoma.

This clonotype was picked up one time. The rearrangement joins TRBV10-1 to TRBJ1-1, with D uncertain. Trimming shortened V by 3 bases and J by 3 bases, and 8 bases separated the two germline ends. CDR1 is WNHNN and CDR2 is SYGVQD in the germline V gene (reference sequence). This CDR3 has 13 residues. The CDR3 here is CASSDLPYTEAFF. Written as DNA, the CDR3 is TGCGCCAGCAGTGATCTTCCATACACTGAAGCTTTCTTT.

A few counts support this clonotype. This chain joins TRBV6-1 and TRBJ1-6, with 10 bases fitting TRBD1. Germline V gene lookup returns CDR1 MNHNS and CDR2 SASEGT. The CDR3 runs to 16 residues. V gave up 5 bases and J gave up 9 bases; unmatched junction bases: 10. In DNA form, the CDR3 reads TGTGCCAGCAGTCTTGTCGGACAGGGGGTGAGTTCACCCCTCCACTTT. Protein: CASSLVGQGVSSPLHF.

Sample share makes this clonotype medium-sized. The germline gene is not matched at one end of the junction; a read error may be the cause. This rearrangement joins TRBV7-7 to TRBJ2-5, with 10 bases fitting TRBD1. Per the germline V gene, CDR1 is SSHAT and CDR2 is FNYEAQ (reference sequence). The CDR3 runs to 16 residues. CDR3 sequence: CASSQRYMGQGETQYF. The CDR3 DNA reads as TGTGCTAGCAGCCAAAGATACATGGGACAGGGGGAGACCCAGTACTTC.

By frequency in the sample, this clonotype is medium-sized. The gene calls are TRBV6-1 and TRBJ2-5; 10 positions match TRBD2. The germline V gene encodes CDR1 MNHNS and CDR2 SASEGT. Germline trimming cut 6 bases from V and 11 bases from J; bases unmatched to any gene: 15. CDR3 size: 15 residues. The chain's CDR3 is CASRKKAGGPNEQYF. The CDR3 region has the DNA TGTGCCAGCAGAAAAAAAGCGGGGGGGCCCAATGAGCAGTACTTC.

The CDR3, as DNA: TGTGCCAGCAGCTTAGCGGGGACAGTCTCCTACAATGAGCAGTACTTC. This gives the protein CASSLAGTVSYNEQYF. The chain employs TRBV11-1 and TRBJ2-1, with 7 bases aligning to TRBD1. The better agreement between TRBJ2-7 and the DNA end casts doubt on the J call. CDR1 is SGHAT and CDR2 is FQDESV in the germline V gene (reference sequence). CDR3 length: 16 residues.

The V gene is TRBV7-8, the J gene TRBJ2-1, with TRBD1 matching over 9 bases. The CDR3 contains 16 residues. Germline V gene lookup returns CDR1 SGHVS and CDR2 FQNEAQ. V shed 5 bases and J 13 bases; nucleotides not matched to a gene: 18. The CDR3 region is CASSPSRQGGVETQFF. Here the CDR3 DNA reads TGTGCCAGCAGCCCCTCTAGACAGGGGGGTGTGGAGACCCAGTTCTTC.

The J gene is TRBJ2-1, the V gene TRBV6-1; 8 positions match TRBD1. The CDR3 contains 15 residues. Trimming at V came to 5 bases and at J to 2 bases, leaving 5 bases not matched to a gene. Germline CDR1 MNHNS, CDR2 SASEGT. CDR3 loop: CASSSTGGPYNEQFF. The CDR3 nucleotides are TGTGCCAGCAGTTCCACAGGGGGTCCCTACAATGAGCAGTTCTTC.

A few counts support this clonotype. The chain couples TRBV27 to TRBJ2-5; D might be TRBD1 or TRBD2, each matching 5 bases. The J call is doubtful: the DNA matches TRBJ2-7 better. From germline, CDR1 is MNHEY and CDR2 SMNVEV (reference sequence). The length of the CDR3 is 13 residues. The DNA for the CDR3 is TGTGCCAGCAGTCCCGGGGCGGTCTACGAGCAGTACTTC. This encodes CASSPGAVYEQYF.

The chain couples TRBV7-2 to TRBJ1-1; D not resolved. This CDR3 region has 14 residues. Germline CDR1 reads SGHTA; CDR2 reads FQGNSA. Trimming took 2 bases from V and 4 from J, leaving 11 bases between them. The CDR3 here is CASSLTQAGTEAFF. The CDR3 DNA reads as TGTGCCAGCAGCTTAACCCAGGCGGGCACTGAAGCTTTCTTT.

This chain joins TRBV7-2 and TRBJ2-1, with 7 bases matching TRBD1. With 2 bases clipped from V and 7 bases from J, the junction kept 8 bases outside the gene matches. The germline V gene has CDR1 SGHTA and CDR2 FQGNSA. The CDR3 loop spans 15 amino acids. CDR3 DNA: TGTGCCAGCAGCTTAACCTGGGACAGAATAAATGAGCAGTTCTTC. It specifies CASSLTWDRINEQFF.

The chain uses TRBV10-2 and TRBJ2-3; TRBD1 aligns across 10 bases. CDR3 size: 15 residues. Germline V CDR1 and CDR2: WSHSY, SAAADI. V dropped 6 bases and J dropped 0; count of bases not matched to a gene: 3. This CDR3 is CASRGQGISTDTQYF. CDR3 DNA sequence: TGCGCCAGCAGGGGACAGGGGATTAGCACAGATACGCAGTATTTT.

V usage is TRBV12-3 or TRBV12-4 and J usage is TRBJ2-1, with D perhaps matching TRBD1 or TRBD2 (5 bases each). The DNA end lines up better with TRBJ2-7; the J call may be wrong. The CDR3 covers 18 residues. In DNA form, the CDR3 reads TGTGCCAGCAGTTTAAATATCAACTGGGGGTTAAGCTCCTACGAGCAGTACTTC. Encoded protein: CASSLNINWGLSSYEQYF.

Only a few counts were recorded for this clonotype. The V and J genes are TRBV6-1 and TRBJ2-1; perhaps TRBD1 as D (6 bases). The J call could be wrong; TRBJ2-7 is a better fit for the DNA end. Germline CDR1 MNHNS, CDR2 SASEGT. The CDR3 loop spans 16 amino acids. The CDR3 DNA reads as TGTGCCAGCAGTACACTTGACAGGTCTAGATCCAATGAGCAGTACTTC. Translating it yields CASSTLDRSRSNEQYF.

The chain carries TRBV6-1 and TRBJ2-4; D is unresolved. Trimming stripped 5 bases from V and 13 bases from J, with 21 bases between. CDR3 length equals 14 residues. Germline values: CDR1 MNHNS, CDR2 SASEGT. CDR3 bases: TGTGCCAGCAGTAGGTCAGGACGCAACAATGAGCAGTACTTC. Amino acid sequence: CASSRSGRNNEQYF.

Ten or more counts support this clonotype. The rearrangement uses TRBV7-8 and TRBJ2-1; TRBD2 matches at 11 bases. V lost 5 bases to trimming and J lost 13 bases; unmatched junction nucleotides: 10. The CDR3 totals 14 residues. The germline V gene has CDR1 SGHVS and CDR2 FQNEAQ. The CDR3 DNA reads TGTGCCAGCAGCGCTAGCGGGGGGCTTGAGACCCAGTTCTTC. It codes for CASSASGGLETQFF. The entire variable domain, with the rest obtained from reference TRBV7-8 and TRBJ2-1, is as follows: GAGVSQSPRYKVAKRGQDVALRCDPISGHVSLFWYQQALGQGPEFLTYFQNEAQLDKSGLPSDRFFAERPEGSVSTLKIQRTQQEDSAVYLCASSASGGLETQFFGPGTRLTVL.

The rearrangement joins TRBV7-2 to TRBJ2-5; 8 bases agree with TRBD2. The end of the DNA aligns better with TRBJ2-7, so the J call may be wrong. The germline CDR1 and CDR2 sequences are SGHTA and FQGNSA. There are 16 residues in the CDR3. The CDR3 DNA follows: TGTGCCAGCAGCTTATATAGTAGCGGGACCTCCTACGAGCAGTACTTC. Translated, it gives CASSLYSSGTSYEQYF.

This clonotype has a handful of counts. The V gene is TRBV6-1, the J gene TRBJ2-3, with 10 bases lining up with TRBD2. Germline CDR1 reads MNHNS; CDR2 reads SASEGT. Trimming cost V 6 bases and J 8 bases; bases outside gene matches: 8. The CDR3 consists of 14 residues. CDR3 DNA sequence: TGTGCCAGCAGGAGCGGGAGGGCCTTGGGTACGCAGTATTTT. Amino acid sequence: CASRSGRALGTQYF.

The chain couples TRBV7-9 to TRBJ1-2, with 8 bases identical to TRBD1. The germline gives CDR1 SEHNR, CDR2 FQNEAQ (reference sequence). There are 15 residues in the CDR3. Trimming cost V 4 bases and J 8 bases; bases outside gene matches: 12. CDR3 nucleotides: TGTGCCAGCAGCTCGACTGGACAGGGCCCGGGGGGCTACACCTTC. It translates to CASSSTGQGPGGYTF.